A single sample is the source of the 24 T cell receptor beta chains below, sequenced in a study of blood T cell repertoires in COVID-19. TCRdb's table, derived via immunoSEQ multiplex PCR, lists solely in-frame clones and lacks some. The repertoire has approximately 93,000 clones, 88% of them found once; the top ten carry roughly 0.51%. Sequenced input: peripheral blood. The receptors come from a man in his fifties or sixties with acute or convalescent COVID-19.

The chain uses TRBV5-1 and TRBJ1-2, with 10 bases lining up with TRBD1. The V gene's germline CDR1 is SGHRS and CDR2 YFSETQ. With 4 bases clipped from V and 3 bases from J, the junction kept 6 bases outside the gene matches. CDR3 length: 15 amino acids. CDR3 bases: TGCGCCAGCAGCAAGGGACAGGGGATCGACTATGGCTACACCTTC. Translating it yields CASSKGQGIDYGYTF.

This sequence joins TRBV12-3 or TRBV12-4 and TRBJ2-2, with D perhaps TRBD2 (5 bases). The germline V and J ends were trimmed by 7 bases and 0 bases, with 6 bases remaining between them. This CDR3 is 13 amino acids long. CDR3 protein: CASMGANTGELFF. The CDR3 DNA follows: TGTGCCAGCATGGGAGCGAACACCGGGGAGCTGTTTTTT.

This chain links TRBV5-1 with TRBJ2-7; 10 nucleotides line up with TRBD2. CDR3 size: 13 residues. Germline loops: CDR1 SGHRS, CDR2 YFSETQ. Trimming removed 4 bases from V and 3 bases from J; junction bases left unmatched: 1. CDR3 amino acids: CASSLAGVYEQYF. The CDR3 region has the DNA TGCGCCAGCAGCCTAGCGGGAGTCTACGAGCAGTACTTC.

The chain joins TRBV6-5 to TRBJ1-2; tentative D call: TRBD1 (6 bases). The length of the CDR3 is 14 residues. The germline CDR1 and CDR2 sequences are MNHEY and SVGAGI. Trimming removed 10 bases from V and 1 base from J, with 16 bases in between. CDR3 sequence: CATCPTGHNYGYTF. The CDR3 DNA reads TGTGCCACCTGTCCTACGGGACATAACTATGGCTACACCTTC.

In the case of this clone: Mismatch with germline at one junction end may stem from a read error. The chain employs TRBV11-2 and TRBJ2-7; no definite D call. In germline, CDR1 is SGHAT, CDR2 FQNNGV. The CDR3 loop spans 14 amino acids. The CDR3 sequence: CASCLDTLPYEQYF. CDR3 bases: TGTGCCAGCTGCTTAGATACTCTACCCTACGAGCAGTACTTC.

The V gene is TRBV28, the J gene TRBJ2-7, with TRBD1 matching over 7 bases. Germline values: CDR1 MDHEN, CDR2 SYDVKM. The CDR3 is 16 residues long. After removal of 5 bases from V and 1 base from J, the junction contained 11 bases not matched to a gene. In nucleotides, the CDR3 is TGTGCCAGCAGTGCCTCCGGGACAGAAAAATCCTACGAGCAGTACTTC. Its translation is CASSASGTEKSYEQYF.

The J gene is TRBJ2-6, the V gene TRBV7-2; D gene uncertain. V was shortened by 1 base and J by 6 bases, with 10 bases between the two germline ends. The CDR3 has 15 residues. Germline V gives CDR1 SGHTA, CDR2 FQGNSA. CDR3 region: CASSLGVQEANVLTF. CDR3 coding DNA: TGTGCCAGCAGCTTAGGAGTGCAAGAGGCCAACGTCCTGACTTTC.

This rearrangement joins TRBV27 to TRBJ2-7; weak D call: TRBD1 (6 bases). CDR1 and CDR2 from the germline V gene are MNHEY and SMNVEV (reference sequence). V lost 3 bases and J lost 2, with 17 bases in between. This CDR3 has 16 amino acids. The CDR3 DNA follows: TGTGCCAGCAGTTTTACAGGGTTGGTCCCGACCTACGAGCAGTACTTC. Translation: CASSFTGLVPTYEQYF.

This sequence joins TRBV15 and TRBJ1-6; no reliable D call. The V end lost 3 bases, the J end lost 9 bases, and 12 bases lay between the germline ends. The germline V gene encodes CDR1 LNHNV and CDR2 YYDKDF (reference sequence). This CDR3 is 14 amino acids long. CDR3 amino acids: CATSSMRGGSPLHF. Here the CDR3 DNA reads TGTGCCACCAGCAGCATGCGGGGAGGTTCACCCCTCCACTTT.

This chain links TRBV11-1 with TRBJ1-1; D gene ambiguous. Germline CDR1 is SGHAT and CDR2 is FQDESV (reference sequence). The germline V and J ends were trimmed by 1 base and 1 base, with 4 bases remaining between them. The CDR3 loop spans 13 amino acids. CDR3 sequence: CASSLGGNTEAFF. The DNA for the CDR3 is TGTGCCAGCAGCTTAGGAGGGAACACTGAAGCTTTCTTT.

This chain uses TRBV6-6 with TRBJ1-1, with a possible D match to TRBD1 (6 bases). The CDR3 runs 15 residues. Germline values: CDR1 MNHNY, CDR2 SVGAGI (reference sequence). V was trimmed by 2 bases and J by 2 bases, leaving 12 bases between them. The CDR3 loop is CASSYPTGKNTEAFF. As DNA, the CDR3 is TGTGCCAGCAGTTACCCGACAGGCAAAAACACTGAAGCTTTCTTT.

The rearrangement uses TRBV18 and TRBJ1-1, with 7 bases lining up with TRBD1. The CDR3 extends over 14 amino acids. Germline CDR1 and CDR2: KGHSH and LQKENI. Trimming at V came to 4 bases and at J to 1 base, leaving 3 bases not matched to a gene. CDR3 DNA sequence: TGTGCCAGCTCACGGGGACAGAGGAACACTGAAGCTTTCTTT. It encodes CASSRGQRNTEAFF.

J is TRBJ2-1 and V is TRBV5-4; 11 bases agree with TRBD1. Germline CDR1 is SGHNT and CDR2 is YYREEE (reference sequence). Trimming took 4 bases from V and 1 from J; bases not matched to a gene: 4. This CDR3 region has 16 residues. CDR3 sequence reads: CASSPGQGVSYNEQFF. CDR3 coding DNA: TGTGCCAGCAGCCCGGGACAGGGGGTATCCTACAATGAGCAGTTCTTC.

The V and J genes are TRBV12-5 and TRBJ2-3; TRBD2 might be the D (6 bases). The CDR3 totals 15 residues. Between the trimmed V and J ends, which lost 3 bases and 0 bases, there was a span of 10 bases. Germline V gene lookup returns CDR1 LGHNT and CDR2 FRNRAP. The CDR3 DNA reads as TGTGCTAGTGGTTTTCGGGGGACCAGCACAGATACGCAGTATTTT. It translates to CASGFRGTSTDTQYF.

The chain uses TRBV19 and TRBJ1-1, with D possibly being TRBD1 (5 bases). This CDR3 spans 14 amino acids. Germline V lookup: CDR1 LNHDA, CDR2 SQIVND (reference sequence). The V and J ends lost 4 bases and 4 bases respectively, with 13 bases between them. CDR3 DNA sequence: TGTGCCAGTAGTACGGTGCCAGGGCTCACTGAAGCTTTCTTT. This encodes CASSTVPGLTEAFF.

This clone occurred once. This CDR3 is CASNRDWGGIGGYTF. CDR3 coding DNA: TGTGCCAGCAACCGGGATTGGGGGGGAATAGGTGGCTACACCTTC. The rearrangement uses TRBV6-5 and TRBJ1-2, with D perhaps TRBD1 (5 bases). The V end was cut by 7 bases, the J end by 7 bases, with 22 bases between. The CDR3 totals 15 residues. CDR1 and CDR2 from the germline V gene are MNHEY and SVGAGI.

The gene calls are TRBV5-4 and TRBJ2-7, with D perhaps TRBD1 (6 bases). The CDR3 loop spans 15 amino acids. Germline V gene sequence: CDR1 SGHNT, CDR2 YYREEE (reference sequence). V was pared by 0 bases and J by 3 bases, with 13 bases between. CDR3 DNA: TGTGCCAGCAGCTTGGAACAGGGAAGGGGCTACGAGCAGTACTTC. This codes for CASSLEQGRGYEQYF.

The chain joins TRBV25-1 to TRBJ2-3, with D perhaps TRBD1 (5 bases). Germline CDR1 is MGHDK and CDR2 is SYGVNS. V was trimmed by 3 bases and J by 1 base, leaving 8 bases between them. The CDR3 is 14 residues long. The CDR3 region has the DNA TGTGCCAGCAGTGACAGGGTCGGCACAGATACGCAGTATTTT. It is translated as CASSDRVGTDTQYF.

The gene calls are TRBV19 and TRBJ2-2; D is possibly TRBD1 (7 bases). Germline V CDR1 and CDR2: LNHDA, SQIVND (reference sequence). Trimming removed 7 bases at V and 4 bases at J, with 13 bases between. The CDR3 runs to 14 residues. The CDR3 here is CASTVQGGTGELFF. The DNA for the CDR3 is TGTGCCAGTACGGTTCAGGGGGGCACCGGGGAGCTGTTTTTT. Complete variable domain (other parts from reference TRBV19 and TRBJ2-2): DGGITQSPKYLFRKEGQNVTLSCEQNLNHDAMYWYRQDPGQGLRLIYYSQIVNDFQKGDIAEGYSVSREKKESFPLTVTSAQKNPTAFYLCASTVQGGTGELFFGEGSRLTVL.

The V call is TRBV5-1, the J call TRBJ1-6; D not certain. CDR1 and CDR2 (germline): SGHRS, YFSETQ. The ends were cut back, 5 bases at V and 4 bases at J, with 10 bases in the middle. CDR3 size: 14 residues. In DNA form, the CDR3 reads TGCGCCAGCAGTTCGTCCGGGTATAATTCACCCCTCCACTTT. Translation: CASSSSGYNSPLHF.

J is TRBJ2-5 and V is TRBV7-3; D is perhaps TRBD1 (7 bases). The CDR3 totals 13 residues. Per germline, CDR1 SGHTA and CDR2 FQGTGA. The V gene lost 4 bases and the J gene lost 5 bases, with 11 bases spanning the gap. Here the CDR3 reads CASSSSGGETQYF. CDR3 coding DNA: TGTGCCAGCAGCTCATCAGGGGGGGAGACCCAGTACTTC.

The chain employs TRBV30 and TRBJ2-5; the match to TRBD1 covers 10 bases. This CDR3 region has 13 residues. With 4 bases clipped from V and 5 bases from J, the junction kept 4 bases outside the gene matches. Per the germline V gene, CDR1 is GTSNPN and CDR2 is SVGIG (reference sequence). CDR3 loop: CAWKTGGVETQYF. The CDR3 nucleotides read TGTGCCTGGAAGACAGGGGGCGTGGAGACCCAGTACTTC. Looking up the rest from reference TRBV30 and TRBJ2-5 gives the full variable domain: SQTIHQWPATLVQPVGSPLSLECTVEGTSNPNLYWYRQAAGRGLQLLFYSVGIGQISSEVPQNLSASRPQDRQFILSSKKLLLSDSGFYLCAWKTGGVETQYFGPGTRLLVL.

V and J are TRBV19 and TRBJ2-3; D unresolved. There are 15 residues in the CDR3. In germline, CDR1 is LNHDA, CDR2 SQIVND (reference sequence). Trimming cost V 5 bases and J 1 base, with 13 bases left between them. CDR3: CASSRVGGGTDTQYF. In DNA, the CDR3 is TGTGCCAGTAGTCGAGTGGGTGGAGGCACAGATACGCAGTATTTT.

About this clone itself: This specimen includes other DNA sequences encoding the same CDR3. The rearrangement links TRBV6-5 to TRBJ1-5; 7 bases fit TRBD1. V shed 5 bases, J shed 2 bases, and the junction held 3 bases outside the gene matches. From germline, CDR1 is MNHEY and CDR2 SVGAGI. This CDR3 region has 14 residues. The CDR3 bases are TGTGCCAGCAGTCGAGGGGGCGGCAATCAGCCCCAGCATTTT. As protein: CASSRGGGNQPQHF.